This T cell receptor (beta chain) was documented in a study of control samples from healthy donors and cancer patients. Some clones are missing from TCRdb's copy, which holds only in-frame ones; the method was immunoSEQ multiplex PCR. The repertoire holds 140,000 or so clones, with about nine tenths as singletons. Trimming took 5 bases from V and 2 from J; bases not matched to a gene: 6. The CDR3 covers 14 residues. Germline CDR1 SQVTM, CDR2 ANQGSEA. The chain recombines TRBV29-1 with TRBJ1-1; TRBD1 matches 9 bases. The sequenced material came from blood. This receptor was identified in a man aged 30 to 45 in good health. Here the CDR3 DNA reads TGCAGCGTTCTGGACAGGGGATCTAACACTGAAGCTTTCTTT. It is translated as CSVLDRGSNTEAFF.